The sequence of this TCR beta chain was determined in a study of blood T cell repertoires in COVID-19. CDR3 length: 13 residues. Germline V gene sequence: CDR1 MDHEN, CDR2 SYDVKM. With 3 bases removed from V and 7 bases from J, the gap between germline ends came to 10 bases. The data were produced by immunoSEQ multiplex PCR, yet TCRdb's version contains in-frame clones alone and is incomplete. The sample has tens of thousands of clones, 80% seen once. The material sequenced was peripheral blood. This TCR was recovered from a human donor in a cohort sampled during active COVID-19. The chain uses TRBV28 and TRBJ2-1; D not certain. Here the CDR3 DNA reads TGTGCCAGCAGTTTCCCGGGTAAGAATGAGCAGTTCTTC. This sequence encodes CASSFPGKNEQFF. The full variable domain, its missing parts supplied by reference TRBV28 and TRBJ2-1, is DVKVTQSSRYLVKRTGEKVFLECVQDMDHENMFWYRQDPGLGLRLIYFSYDVKMKEKGDIPEGYSVSREKKERFSLILESASTNQTSMYLCASSFPGKNEQFFGPGTRLTVL.